This T cell receptor (beta chain) was sequenced for a study of cytomegalovirus exposure and HLA in healthy donors. The study, taken as a whole, reports: Accurate prediction of most subjects' HLA-A and HLA-B alleles from TCR beta sequences was reported. One later analysis reportedly identified an Asian-associated ancestry cluster that showed fewer N-insertions than the roughly 720-donor mean. Earlier analysis yielded a pattern in which most TCR beta V segments were productive about 87% or about 30% of the time.

In the case of this clone: Its antigen is undetermined.

PCR employed 60 Vbeta and 13 Jbeta primers. Profiling relied on immunoSEQ multiplex PCR, and the TCRdb table lists in-frame clones only, not all of them. Seen here are around 100,000 clones, around 80% observed once, and the top ten hold about 4.5%. The material sequenced was PBMCs. The source of this sequence is a male donor in good health and CMV-seropositive.

CDR3 in amino acids: CASSTSTGADQPQHF. CDR3 nucleotide sequence: TGTGCCAGTAGTACGTCCACAGGGGCAGATCAGCCCCAGCATTTT. J is TRBJ1-5 and V is TRBV19; 7 nucleotides match TRBD1. CDR3 length equals 15 residues. Looked up from germline, CDR1 is LNHDA and CDR2 is SQIVND (reference sequence). The V and J ends lost 4 bases and 5 bases, in that order; junction bases with no gene match: 8.